This is a list of T cell receptor beta chains from one sample in a study of T-cell memory formation after mild COVID-19. TCRdb called the 5' RACE reads again in MiXCR, with one record for every CDR3 protein. The sample consists of tens of thousands of distinct CDR3 sequences, approximately 7.7% of them appearing once. Sequenced material: PBMCs or a T cell subset sorted from them (not recorded which). The receptors come from a man aged 18 to 30 who had mild COVID-19 (a few samples of this study predate the infection). Cell type and time point are not known. The CDR3 runs from the conserved cysteine through the conserved F or W. The D gene is left open where the match is weak. Size is omitted from some rows. Given values are once, few, many or a class for expanded clones.

J gene | D gene | V gene | clone size | CDR3 DNA | CDR3 protein
TRBJ2-5 | - | TRBV15 | many | TGTGCCACCAGCAGAGAGGATGCGCAAGAGACCCAGTACTTC | CATSREDAQETQYF
TRBJ2-5 | TRBD2 | TRBV2 | - | TGTGCCAGCAGCCCGGGACTAGCGGGGTGGTACCAAGAGACCCAGTACTTC | CASSPGLAGWYQETQYF
TRBJ1-2 | - | TRBV27 | many | TGTGCCAGCACGAATTACACCGTACCGCGCTATGGCTACACCTTC | CASTNYTVPRYGYTF
TRBJ2-1 | - | TRBV7-2 | few | TGTGCCAGCAGCACCCCCCTGGGGGTCCAGTTCTTC | CASSTPLGVQFF
TRBJ2-6 | - | TRBV30 | many | TGTGCCTGGAGTGTTCAGGGGGCCAACGTCCTGACTTTC | CAWSVQGANVLTF
TRBJ1-2 | - | TRBV5-1 | many | TGCGCCAGCAGCTTGAAAACAGGATATGGCTACACCTTC | CASSLKTGYGYTF
TRBJ1-5 | - | TRBV10-2 | many | TGCGCCAGCAGTGACAGTCATAGCAATCAGCCCCAGCATTTT | CASSDSHSNQPQHF
TRBJ2-7 | - | TRBV29-1 | few | TGCAGCGTTGATGGGGGGCAGGACTACGAGCAGTACTTC | CSVDGGQDYEQYF
TRBJ1-5 | - | TRBV7-2 | - | TGTGCCAGCAGCTTATCCCTTCGCCAGCCCCAGCATTTT | CASSLSLRQPQHF
TRBJ2-3 | TRBD1 | TRBV18 | many | TGTGCCAGCTCAGCACAGGGGGCGGATAGCACAGATACGCAGTATTTT | CASSAQGADSTDTQYF
TRBJ2-7 | - | TRBV30 | many | TGTGCCTCACAGGGTGGGGACTACGAGCAGTACTTC | CASQGGDYEQYF
TRBJ1-1 | TRBD1 | TRBV28 | few | TGTGCCAGCAGTTCCTGGACAGGGGGCTACACTGAAGCTTTCTTT | CASSSWTGGYTEAFF
TRBJ2-6 | - | TRBV5-1 | many | TGCGCCAGCAGCTTGGAGGTCGTGCCTGGGGCCAACGTCCTGACTTTC | CASSLEVVPGANVLTF
TRBJ2-5 | - | TRBV7-2 | many | TGTGCCAGCAGCTTCAGGCAGGGGCTCACCCAAGAGACCCAGTACTTC | CASSFRQGLTQETQYF
TRBJ2-2 | TRBD2 | TRBV4-1 | few | TGCGCCAGCAGCCCCCGGGGGGGCCAAGGCGGGGAGCTGTTTTTT | CASSPRGGQGGELFF
TRBJ2-1 | - | TRBV7-9 | many | TGTGCCAGCAGCTATGGACTACTTGATGAGCAGTTCTTC | CASSYGLLDEQFF
TRBJ1-1 | - | TRBV5-1 | - | TGCGCCAGCAGCTTTGGGGCGGGGGTCACTGAAGCTTTCTTT | CASSFGAGVTEAFF
TRBJ2-1 | - | TRBV9 | many | TGTGCCAGCAGCGCCGCAGGGGGTGCGGCGGGGAGTAAATACAATGAGCAGTTCTTC | CASSAAGGAAGSKYNEQFF
TRBJ2-5 | TRBD1 | TRBV27 | few | TGTGCCAGCAGTTCGGGGACAGGGGGCGTGGAGACCCAGTACTTC | CASSSGTGGVETQYF
TRBJ2-4 | - | TRBV6-2/TRBV6-3 | many | TGTGCCAGCAGTATTAAACGGGGCATTCAGTACTTC | CASSIKRGIQYF
TRBJ1-4 | - | TRBV12-3/TRBV12-4 | - | TGTGCCAGCAGTTTCACGGGTGATGAAAAACTGTTTTTT | CASSFTGDEKLFF
TRBJ2-1 | - | TRBV7-6 | medium-sized | TGTGCCAGCAGCTTAGCGTTGGTTCCCTACAATGAGCAGTTCTTC | CASSLALVPYNEQFF
TRBJ1-1 | - | TRBV18 | many | TGTGCCAGCTCACCCCTTGACCTGGGCGCTGAAGCTTTCTTT | CASSPLDLGAEAFF
TRBJ2-3 | TRBD2 | TRBV6-2/TRBV6-3 | few | TGTGCCAGCACACCCCGGCGGGGGGGAGATACGCAGTATTTT | CASTPRRGGDTQYF
TRBJ1-4 | - | TRBV25-1 | many | TGTGCCAGCAGCCCGGGGGGAACTAATGAAAAACTGTTTTTT | CASSPGGTNEKLFF
TRBJ2-2 | - | TRBV7-8 | many | TGTGCCAGCAGCTCGAGGACAACGAACACCGGGGAGCTGTTTTTT | CASSSRTTNTGELFF
TRBJ1-5 | - | TRBV27 | many | TGTGCCAGCAGTCGACAGTCCCAAAATCAGCCCCAGCATTTT | CASSRQSQNQPQHF